The source of this T cell receptor beta chain is a study of T cell responses to AZD1222 COVID-19 vaccine. Study conclusions and caveats: Researchers took repertoire samples only after the peak T cell response had come. Donors were largely white British and mainly female; clonal diversity was possibly underestimated.

TCRdb's copy holds only in-frame clones and misses some; the assay was immunoSEQ multiplex PCR. This sample has 95,000 to 150,000 clones, with around 83% found just once. In the case of this clone: The antigen is undetermined.

The source is an adult who received the AZD1222 COVID-19 vaccine. The input for sequencing was peripheral blood, taken 28 days after the second AZD1222 dose.

CDR3 amino acids: CATTLAETDTQYF. As DNA, the CDR3 is TGTGCCACCACCCTGGCGGAAACAGATACGCAGTATTTT. This chain connects TRBV10-3 to TRBJ2-3; D unresolved. The CDR3 contains 13 residues. V lost 10 bases to trimming and J lost 3 bases, with 14 bases between them. CDR1 is ENHRY, CDR2 SYGVKD, per germline.